The TCR beta chain under discussion was sequenced for a study of cytomegalovirus exposure and HLA in healthy donors. Study information: A prior analysis found 100 million to 140 million unique TCR beta sequences from 150 million to 200 million T cells. Study findings and constraints: Sequencing likely produced, as an artifact, a cluster of highly shared sequence variants. Several top significant clusters appeared, in a later analysis, to be linked to common viral pathogens. Accurate HLA-A and HLA-B prediction from TCR beta sequences was reported for most subjects.

PCR used 60 Vbeta primers and 13 Jbeta primers. The assay was immunoSEQ multiplex PCR, and TCRdb's table has in-frame clones only and misses some. The sample consists of under 95,000 clones, about 75% of them appearing once. This clone was counted a single time. Its antigen is as yet unknown. A read error may produce the germline difference seen at one junction end. Germline CDR1 SSHAT, CDR2 FNYEAQ (reference sequence). The CDR3 contains 17 residues. The sequencing sample was made of PBMCs. This sequence originates from a man between 40 and 49 years old in good health and CMV-seronegative. The chain uses TRBV7-7 and TRBJ2-2, with TRBD2 matching 8 bases. DNA of the CDR3: TGTGCTAGCAGCTCCCGGGGGGGTCCTCTCAAGTTCGGGGAGCTGTTTTTT. Residues: CASSSRGGPLKFGELFF.